This entry lists 18 T cell receptor beta chains sequenced from one sample in a study of T cells after yellow fever vaccination. TCRdb reprocessed the 5' RACE reads via MiXCR and lists one record per CDR3 protein. Found here are 20,000 to 25,000 distinct CDR3 sequences, around 3.4% of them singletons; the top ten hold 0.98%. Sequenced material: PBMCs, either bulk or a sorted T-cell subset (CD4+, CD8+, memory, or dextramer-sorted; not recorded which), taken about 49 days after the first yellow fever vaccination. These receptors were taken from a man aged 18 to 30 who received the YFV17D yellow fever vaccine.

This clonotype was counted many times. This chain links TRBV5-6 with TRBJ2-7, with D possibly TRBD1 on 5 matching bases. The V end lost 0 bases, the J end lost 7 bases, and 11 bases lay between the germline ends. Germline CDR1 and CDR2: SGHDT and YYEEEE. The CDR3 sequence is 13 residues long. This CDR3 is CASSLAEGEEQYF. CDR3 in DNA: TGTGCCAGCAGCTTGGCCGAAGGGGAAGAGCAGTACTTC.

This clonotype was seen at least ten times. CDR3 DNA sequence: TGTGCCAGCAGTTTAAAGGGGGCGGTAACAGATACGCAGTATTTT. Translation gives CASSLKGAVTDTQYF. The chain joins TRBV27 to TRBJ2-3; 7 nucleotides align to TRBD1. CDR1 is MNHEY, CDR2 SMNVEV, per germline (reference sequence). Unmatched junction bases numbered 5, after V lost 2 bases and J lost 3 bases. The CDR3 loop spans 15 amino acids.

This clonotype was recorded at least ten times. This rearrangement joins TRBV19 to TRBJ2-3; TRBD1 aligns across 10 bases. V lost 5 bases and J lost 5; bases outside the gene matches: 7. The CDR3 consists of 15 residues. CDR1 LNHDA and CDR2 SQIVND come from the germline V gene (reference sequence). CDR3 sequence reads: CASSPWDRGEDTQYF. CDR3 coding DNA: TGTGCCAGTAGTCCCTGGGACAGGGGAGAAGATACGCAGTATTTT.

Many counts were recorded for this clonotype. J is TRBJ1-2 and V is TRBV7-2; D uncertain. There are 15 residues in the CDR3. The germline CDR1 and CDR2 sequences are SGHTA and FQGNSA. Trimming removed 1 base at V and 4 bases at J, with 13 bases between. The chain's CDR3 is CASSLDAGFGYGYTF. The CDR3 region has the DNA TGTGCCAGCAGCTTAGATGCGGGATTCGGCTATGGCTACACCTTC.

At least ten counts were recorded for this clonotype. This rearrangement joins TRBV11-2 to TRBJ2-3; possibly TRBD2 for D (6 bases). The V and J ends lost 3 bases and 0 bases respectively, with 10 bases between them. Germline V gene sequence: CDR1 SGHAT, CDR2 FQNNGV. The CDR3 runs 15 residues. In nucleotides, the CDR3 is TGTGCCAGCAGCTTTGCGGGGACTAGCACAGATACGCAGTATTTT. As protein: CASSFAGTSTDTQYF.

This clonotype was seen many times. CDR3 in amino acids: CAWSAVPDLFTGELFF. As DNA, the CDR3 is TGTGCCTGGAGTGCCGTACCGGATCTGTTTACCGGGGAGCTGTTTTTT. This chain uses TRBV30 with TRBJ2-2; unclear D gene. Germline V gives CDR1 GTSNPN, CDR2 SVGIG (reference sequence). V shed 1 base and J shed 5 bases, with 17 bases lying between them. The CDR3 is 16 amino acids. The entire variable domain, with the rest obtained from reference TRBV30 and TRBJ2-2, is as follows: SQTIHQWPATLVQPVGSPLSLECTVEGTSNPNLYWYRQAAGRGLQLLFYSVGIGQISSEVPQNLSASRPQDRQFILSSKKLLLSDSGFYLCAWSAVPDLFTGELFFGEGSRLTVL.

This clonotype has ten or more counts. This chain connects TRBV20-1 to TRBJ2-7; tentatively, D is TRBD2 (5 bases). V was trimmed by 5 bases and J by 6 bases, leaving 8 bases between them. This CDR3 has 10 amino acids. CDR1 is DFQATT, CDR2 SNEGSKA, per germline (reference sequence). The CDR3 DNA reads TGCAGTGCTTTTGGGAGCGAGCAGTACTTC. As protein: CSAFGSEQYF.

In this sample, this clonotype turned up many times. This chain joins TRBV15 and TRBJ1-5; D is ambiguous. Germline CDR1 reads LNHNV; CDR2 reads YYDKDF (reference sequence). The CDR3 extends over 12 amino acids. Trimming cost V 5 bases and J 2 bases, with 4 bases left between them. The CDR3 bases are TGTGCCACCAGCGACCGCAATCAGCCCCAGCATTTT. Translated, it gives CATSDRNQPQHF. Full variable domain (missing parts from reference TRBV15 and TRBJ1-5): DAMVIQNPRYQVTQFGKPVTLSCSQTLNHNVMYWYQQKSSQAPKLLFHYYDKDFNNEADTPDNFQSRRPNTSFCFLDIRSPGLGDTAMYLCATSDRNQPQHFGDGTRLSIL.

There are many counts of this clonotype. V usage is TRBV19 and J usage is TRBJ1-5; TRBD1 is a possible D gene (5 bases). This CDR3 spans 17 amino acids. Per the germline V gene, CDR1 is LNHDA and CDR2 is SQIVND (reference sequence). Trimming took off 3 bases at V and 0 bases at J, with 15 bases between the two ends. CDR3 in amino acids: CASSIGRDKLSNQPQHF. The CDR3 coding sequence is TGTGCCAGTAGTATCGGCAGGGATAAGCTTAGCAATCAGCCCCAGCATTTT.

This clonotype showed up many times. V usage is TRBV7-2 and J usage is TRBJ2-5; D might be TRBD2 (7 bases). Germline V CDR1 and CDR2: SGHTA, FQGNSA. The CDR3 is 16 residues long. V was trimmed by 5 bases and J by 4 bases, leaving 20 bases between them. The CDR3 DNA is TGTGCCAGCAGCCAACAACCAGGGGCGGGGGTAGAGACCCAGTACTTC. Residues: CASSQQPGAGVETQYF.

This clonotype was detected ten times or more. This sequence joins TRBV5-6 and TRBJ2-3; no reliable D call. The CDR3 covers 15 residues. Germline CDR1 reads SGHDT; CDR2 reads YYEEEE. V was trimmed by 2 bases and J by 0 bases, leaving 10 bases between them. The CDR3 loop is CASSFLGRSTDTQYF. CDR3 coding DNA: TGTGCCAGCAGCTTTCTGGGTCGGAGCACAGATACGCAGTATTTT.

This clonotype was counted many times. The rearrangement joins TRBV18 to TRBJ1-5, with a possible D match to TRBD1 (6 bases). Trimming left V 6 bases short and J 6 bases short, with 12 bases between. The CDR3 extends over 13 amino acids. Germline assignment: CDR1 KGHSH and CDR2 LQKENI. The CDR3 DNA follows: TGTGCCAGCTCCGAGGGGGAAGGTCAGCCCCAGCATTTT. Translated: CASSEGEGQPQHF.

This clonotype was recorded at least ten times. This sequence joins TRBV7-2 and TRBJ2-7, with D perhaps matching TRBD2 (5 bases). CDR1 and CDR2 from the germline V gene are SGHTA and FQGNSA. V was pared by 5 bases and J by 5 bases, with 13 bases between. This CDR3 contains 13 residues. This CDR3 is CASSQRMEDEQYV. The CDR3 DNA follows: TGTGCCAGCAGCCAACGGATGGAGGACGAGCAGTACGTC.

This clonotype turned up a few times. This sequence joins TRBV5-5 and TRBJ1-2; 7 bases are a match to TRBD1. This CDR3 region has 13 residues. Unmatched junction bases numbered 6, after V lost 4 bases and J lost 6 bases. From germline, CDR1 is SGHKS and CDR2 YYEKEE (reference sequence). Written as DNA, the CDR3 is TGTGCCAGCAGCCCTGGACAGGCTGATGGCTACACCTTC. This translates into CASSPGQADGYTF.

This chain links TRBV5-5 with TRBJ2-4; possibly TRBD1 for D (6 bases). V was shortened by 3 bases and J by 4 bases, with 17 bases between the two germline ends. Germline assignment: CDR1 SGHKS and CDR2 YYEKEE (reference sequence). The CDR3 consists of 16 residues. The DNA of the CDR3 is TGTGCCAGCAGCTCTGGGCTGGGGGCAGGAAAAAACATTCAGTACTTC. This sequence encodes CASSSGLGAGKNIQYF.

This clonotype has ten or more counts. The chain carries TRBV7-2 and TRBJ2-5; D gene uncertain. Germline CDR1 and CDR2: SGHTA and FQGNSA. The CDR3 has 15 amino acids. Trimming took 1 base from V and 5 from J, leaving 14 bases between them. The CDR3: CASSLVTLGVETQYF. The CDR3 coding sequence is TGTGCCAGCAGCTTAGTTACGCTAGGCGTCGAGACCCAGTACTTC.

This clonotype was recorded at least ten times. V gene TRBV12-3 or TRBV12-4 combines with J gene TRBJ2-3, with unresolved D. This CDR3 comprises 13 residues. V lost 5 bases to trimming and J lost 3 bases, with 9 bases between them. The CDR3 protein is CASSTRRTDTQYF. In nucleotides, the CDR3 is TGTGCCAGCAGTACTCGACGGACAGATACGCAGTATTTT.

This clonotype was detected ten times or more. J is TRBJ2-1 and V is TRBV19; D is unresolved. This CDR3 is built from 13 residues. Trimming cost V 0 bases and J 5 bases, with 5 bases left between them. Germline V gene lookup returns CDR1 LNHDA and CDR2 SQIVND (reference sequence). CDR3 DNA: TGTGCCAGTAGTATAGATCAAGACAATGAGCAGTTCTTC. This encodes CASSIDQDNEQFF. The entire variable domain, with the rest obtained from reference TRBV19 and TRBJ2-1, is as follows: DGGITQSPKYLFRKEGQNVTLSCEQNLNHDAMYWYRQDPGQGLRLIYYSQIVNDFQKGDIAEGYSVSREKKESFPLTVTSAQKNPTAFYLCASSIDQDNEQFFGPGTRLTVL.